One and the same sample provided the 7 T cell receptor beta chains below, sequenced in a study of T-cell reconstitution after alpha-beta-depleted transplantation in children (dated by TCRdb to the mid-2010s). The library came from PCR. TCRdb records Illumina HiSeq 2500 as the sequencer. TCR libraries were prepared with molecular barcoding, using unique molecular identifiers to normalize TCRbeta repertoire quantification. TCRdb trimmed public reads at Q25 via fastp, called clones via MiXCR and kept in-frame beta chains. Every CDR3 protein is listed once, alongside the most common genes and DNA of its rows. In all, the sample holds 610,000 or so distinct CDR3 sequences, and about a quarter of those were seen once. 36% of the sample rests with the top ten. The sample's treatment or condition, from its label and the paper: allogeneic hematopoietic cell transplantation with graft depleted of TCRalphabeta T cells and CD19 B cells.

The sequences come from PBMCs, collected before TCRalphabeta/CD19-depleted stem cell transplant. The receptor source for this set is a boy under two years old with Wiskott-Aldrich syndrome, due to receive a stem cell transplant.

The genes are TRBV28 and TRBJ2-1; D is undetermined. The CDR3 extends over 15 amino acids. V was pared by 6 bases and J by 2 bases, with 14 bases between. Germline loops: CDR1 MDHEN, CDR2 SYDVKM. The CDR3 sequence: CASSALLTTYNEQFF. The CDR3 DNA reads as TGTGCCAGCAGCGCCCTCCTCACCACCTACAATGAGCAGTTCTTC.

The J gene is TRBJ2-5, the V gene TRBV5-1, with D uncertain. Germline CDR1 reads SGHRS; CDR2 reads YFSETQ. The CDR3 length is 14 residues. V gave up 2 bases and J gave up 7 bases, with 15 bases separating them. The CDR3: CASSLTTVPVTQYF. In DNA, the CDR3 is TGCGCCAGCAGCTTAACGACGGTTCCCGTGACCCAGTACTTC.

This clonotype was found a few times. This chain uses TRBV7-2 with TRBJ2-5; D is perhaps TRBD2 (5 bases). Germline V CDR1 and CDR2: SGHTA, FQGNSA. V was trimmed by 3 bases and J by 2 bases, leaving 13 bases between them. The CDR3 extends over 15 amino acids. The CDR3 DNA reads as TGTGCCAGCAGCTTGTACACCTCGGGACAAGAGACCCAGTACTTC. It is translated as CASSLYTSGQETQYF. The entire variable domain, with the rest obtained from reference TRBV7-2 and TRBJ2-5, is as follows: GAGVSQSPSNKVTEKGKDVELRCDPISGHTALYWYRQSLGQGLEFLIYFQGNSAPDKSGLPSDRFSAERTGGSVSTLTIQRTQQEDSAVYLCASSLYTSGQETQYFGPGTRLLVL.

The gene calls are TRBV27 and TRBJ2-3; D might be TRBD2 (6 bases). V was pared by 5 bases and J by 5 bases, with 14 bases between. Germline-derived CDR1 and CDR2 are MNHEY and SMNVEV (reference sequence). The CDR3 runs 14 residues. The CDR3 spells CASSLFSGGDTQYF. The CDR3 DNA follows: TGTGCCAGCAGTCTCTTCTCCGGGGGAGATACGCAGTATTTT.

The chain has TRBV4-1 and TRBJ2-1, with TRBD1 identical over 11 bases. This CDR3 comprises 17 residues. Germline V CDR1 and CDR2: MGHRA, YSYEKL. V lost 3 bases and J lost 3; bases outside the gene matches: 7. The CDR3 DNA reads TGCGCCAGCAGCCAGTGGAGTGGGACAGGGGGCTACAATGAGCAGTTCTTC. Its protein is CASSQWSGTGGYNEQFF.

This clonotype was seen only a few times. The chain recombines TRBV11-2 with TRBJ2-1; perhaps TRBD1 as D (6 bases). This CDR3 has 15 residues. Germline CDR1 reads SGHAT; CDR2 reads FQNNGV. The germline V and J ends were trimmed by 1 base and 2 bases, with 9 bases remaining between them. For the CDR3, the DNA is TGTGCCAGCAGCTTAGGGACAGCAACCTACAATGAGCAGTTCTTC. This translates into CASSLGTATYNEQFF.

This clonotype has just a few counts. The chain is built from TRBV11-2 and TRBJ2-7; 12 bases fit TRBD2. CDR1 is SGHAT and CDR2 is FQNNGV in the germline V gene. The CDR3 extends over 18 amino acids. The V and J ends lost 1 base and 1 base, in that order; junction bases with no gene match: 8. CDR3 region: CASSLGTSGKGVSYEQYF. The DNA for the CDR3 is TGTGCCAGCAGCTTAGGGACTAGCGGGAAGGGGGTGTCCTACGAGCAGTACTTC.